These 12 T cell receptor beta chains came from one sample sequenced in a study of CD8+ T cells in alopecia areata. Sample treatment: oral pan-JAK inhibitor, 5-10 mg twice daily. RNA was isolated and reverse transcribed to cDNA, the sequencing template. Some clones are missing from TCRdb's copy, which holds only in-frame ones; the method was immunoSEQ multiplex PCR. The sample has hundreds of thousands of clones, about three fifths seen once. Sequences were derived from CD4+ T cells sorted from blood, sampled at week 52, from a patient treated with tofacitinib. The source is a human donor with alopecia areata.

The sample holds one count of this clone. V usage is TRBV29-1 and J usage is TRBJ1-2; D remains unclear. Trimming took 7 bases from V and 8 from J, leaving 26 bases between them. CDR3 length: 15 amino acids. Per the germline V gene, CDR1 is SQVTM and CDR2 is ANQGSEA. The CDR3 nucleotides read TGCAGCGCTTGGGATTACGGCCAATCTTCAGGCGGCTACACCTTC. Amino acids: CSAWDYGQSSGGYTF. The variable domain in full, completed from reference TRBV29-1 and TRBJ1-2, reads SAVISQKPSRDICQRGTSLTIQCQVDSQVTMMFWYRQQPGQSLTLIATANQGSEATYESGFVIDKFPISRPNLTFSTLTVSNMSPEDSSIYLCSAWDYGQSSGGYTFGSGTRLTVV.

This clone has a handful of counts. This chain connects TRBV29-1 to TRBJ2-7; tentative D call: TRBD1 (5 bases). CDR3 length: 13 residues. Germline V gene data show CDR1 as SQVTM and CDR2 as ANQGSEA. V was shortened by 5 bases and J by 2 bases, with 13 bases between the two germline ends. For the CDR3, the DNA is TGCAGCGTTCAGGGTATTTACACCTACGAGCAGTACTTC. As protein: CSVQGIYTYEQYF.

This clone was detected a few times. The J gene is TRBJ1-6, the V gene TRBV5-4; 8 bases are shared with TRBD1. Germline CDR1 is SGHNT and CDR2 is YYREEE (reference sequence). V was clipped by 2 bases and J by 7 bases; unmatched bases: 2. This CDR3 is built from 14 residues. The CDR3 bases are TGTGCCAGCAGCTTCGACAGGGGCAATTCACCCCTCCACTTT. It encodes CASSFDRGNSPLHF.

This clone is a singleton in its sample. In DNA, the CDR3 is TGTGCCAGCAGGCTGGGGACAGGGGGCGCTCAGGGAGAGACCCAGTACTTC. This codes for CASRLGTGGAQGETQYF. The chain is built from TRBV2 and TRBJ2-5; the match to TRBD1 covers 12 bases. This CDR3 spans 17 amino acids. Germline values: CDR1 SNHLY, CDR2 FYNNEI. The trim removed 6 bases at V and 4 bases at J, leaving 12 bases unmatched.

The V call is TRBV15, the J call TRBJ1-5; D not resolved. Looked up from germline, CDR1 is LNHNV and CDR2 is YYDKDF (reference sequence). Trimming removed 0 bases at V and 0 bases at J, with 6 bases between. The CDR3 is 15 residues long. CDR3 sequence reads: CATSREVSSNQPQHF. Here the CDR3 DNA reads TGTGCCACCAGCAGAGAGGTCAGTAGCAATCAGCCCCAGCATTTT.

This chain links TRBV4-1 with TRBJ1-6; D is possibly TRBD1 (5 bases). The V gene's germline CDR1 is MGHRA and CDR2 YSYEKL. There are 17 residues in the CDR3. Trimming took 2 bases from V and 7 from J, leaving 18 bases between them. Here the CDR3 reads CASSQPRQGVGNSPLHF. DNA of the CDR3: TGCGCCAGCAGCCAACCTCGCCAAGGGGTAGGCAATTCACCCCTCCACTTT.

This chain links TRBV30 with TRBJ1-5, with D possibly being TRBD1 (5 bases). This CDR3 comprises 16 residues. Germline V lookup: CDR1 GTSNPN, CDR2 SVGIG (reference sequence). The V end lost 1 base, the J end lost 0 bases, and 13 bases lay between the germline ends. The CDR3 loop reads CAWSALDSYSNQPQHF. The CDR3 region has the DNA TGTGCCTGGAGTGCCTTAGACAGCTATAGCAATCAGCCCCAGCATTTT.

V gene TRBV11-1 combines with J gene TRBJ2-7, with 9 bases lining up with TRBD2. CDR1 is SGHAT and CDR2 is FQDESV in the germline V gene (reference sequence). V lost 1 base, J lost 0 bases, and 1 base stayed unmatched. This CDR3 comprises 15 residues. The CDR3 nucleotides are TGTGCCAGCAGCTTAGGAGCGGGAGGCTCCTACGAGCAGTACTTC. Residues: CASSLGAGGSYEQYF. The full variable domain, its missing parts supplied by reference TRBV11-1 and TRBJ2-7, is EAEVAQSPRYKITEKSQAVAFWCDPISGHATLYWYRQILGQGPELLVQFQDESVVDDSQLPKDRFSAERLKGVDSTLKIQPAELGDSAMYLCASSLGAGGSYEQYFGPGTRLTVT.

There are a few counts of this clone. The chain links TRBV7-2 to TRBJ2-7, with 7 nucleotides matching TRBD2. The CDR3 has 14 amino acids. Unmatched junction bases numbered 4, after V lost 3 bases and J lost 2 bases. Germline V gene lookup returns CDR1 SGHTA and CDR2 FQGNSA. CDR3 region: CASSLSGTTYEQYF. CDR3 sequence (DNA): TGTGCCAGCAGCTTGTCCGGGACTACCTACGAGCAGTACTTC.

The chain recombines TRBV10-3 with TRBJ2-1, with D uncertain. Germline V gene lookup returns CDR1 ENHRY and CDR2 SYGVKD. CDR3 length: 11 amino acids. Deletions cut 2 bases from V and 12 bases from J, with 8 bases between. In DNA form, the CDR3 reads TGTGCCATCAGTGAGCTGTCCGGGCAGTTCTTC. It translates to CAISELSGQFF.

V and J are TRBV29-1 and TRBJ2-1, with 15 bases that match TRBD2. CDR1 and CDR2 (germline): SQVTM, ANQGSEA. This CDR3 is built from 16 residues. The V and J ends lost 6 bases and 9 bases, in that order; junction bases with no gene match: 12. The CDR3: CSVWGTSGGTIGEQFF. CDR3 bases: TGCAGCGTCTGGGGGACTAGCGGGGGGACGATCGGTGAGCAGTTCTTC.

The CDR3 bases are TGTGCCAGCATGCCCATTGCGGGTTACTCCTACGAGCAGTACTTC. It encodes CASMPIAGYSYEQYF. J is TRBJ2-7 and V is TRBV27; possible D gene TRBD2, 5 bases. Trimming stripped 7 bases from V and 0 bases from J, with 16 bases between. CDR1 MNHEY and CDR2 SMNVEV come from the germline V gene (reference sequence). The CDR3 has 15 residues.